This T cell receptor (beta chain) was documented in a study of identifying expanded T cells in peripheral blood. Repertoires were generated with immunoSEQ multiplex PCR, while TCRdb's copy carries only in-frame clones and drops some. The sample comprises tens of thousands of clones, over 80% of which are singletons, and around 20% rests with the top ten. The CDR3 spans 12 residues. This clone was picked up one time. The chain joins TRBV21-1 to TRBJ1-1. TRBV21-1 is termed a pseudogene. The source material was blood. This clonotype was sampled from a person aged 18 to 75 in good health. CDR3 DNA sequence: TGTGCCAGCAGCGGGAAGGGACGGAGAGCTTTCTTT. Its translation is CASSGKGRRAFF.